Listed here are 15 T cell receptor beta chains from one sample, sequenced in a study of cytomegalovirus exposure and HLA in healthy donors. A multiplex PCR was run with 60 Vbeta primers and 13 Jbeta primers. The table came from immunoSEQ multiplex PCR; TCRdb's copy has only in-frame clones and leaves some out. Here the sample spans under 200,000 clones, about 65% being singletons. Sequencing was performed on PBMCs. These receptors came from a woman aged 18-35 years in good health and CMV-seropositive.

This CDR3 is CASSLSGEDDYGYTF. In DNA form, the CDR3 reads TGTGCCAGCAGCCTGTCCGGTGAGGATGACTATGGCTACACCTTC. The J gene is TRBJ1-2, the V gene TRBV7-6; no definite D call. Trimming shortened V by 5 bases and J by 3 bases, and 16 bases separated the two germline ends. CDR1 and CDR2 (germline): SGHVS, FNYEAQ. CDR3 length: 15 amino acids.

V gene TRBV30 combines with J gene TRBJ2-6; D uncertain. Germline lookup yields CDR1 GTSNPN and CDR2 SVGIG (reference sequence). Trimming removed 4 bases from V and 0 bases from J, with 4 bases in between. This CDR3 has 13 amino acids. CDR3 DNA sequence: TGTGCCTGGAAGAGCTCTGGGGCCAACGTCCTGACTTTC. It encodes CAWKSSGANVLTF.

The chain links TRBV27 to TRBJ2-7, with D possibly matching TRBD2 (5 bases). The CDR3 totals 13 residues. The V and J ends lost 6 bases and 2 bases respectively, with 11 bases between them. CDR1 MNHEY and CDR2 SMNVEV come from the germline V gene (reference sequence). The CDR3 DNA reads as TGTGCCAGCAGGAAAGGACTGGCCTACGAGCAGTACTTC. Translation gives CASRKGLAYEQYF.

This rearrangement joins TRBV9 to TRBJ1-4; tentatively, D is TRBD1 (5 bases). Germline V CDR1 and CDR2: SGDLS, YYNGEE. The V and J ends lost 4 bases and 8 bases respectively, with 12 bases between them. This CDR3 is built from 13 residues. The CDR3 protein is CASSLNQGEKLFF. The CDR3 bases are TGTGCCAGCAGCCTGAACCAGGGAGAAAAACTGTTTTTT.

The gene calls are TRBV5-4 and TRBJ1-1; D unresolved. The germline V and J ends were trimmed by 4 bases and 6 bases, with 22 bases remaining between them. CDR1 and CDR2 (germline): SGHNT, YYREEE (reference sequence). This CDR3 is built from 16 residues. CDR3: CASSVATFPRSAEAFF. CDR3 nucleotides: TGTGCCAGCAGCGTCGCCACCTTTCCACGGAGCGCTGAAGCTTTCTTT. The variable domain in full, with the rest retrieved from reference TRBV5-4 and TRBJ1-1, is ETGVTQSPTHLIKTRGQQVTLRCSSQSGHNTVSWYQQALGQGPQFIFQYYREEENGRGNFPPRFSGLQFPNYSSELNVNALELDDSALYLCASSVATFPRSAEAFFGQGTRLTVV.

CDR3 amino acids: CASSSTGWGNEQFF. DNA of the CDR3: TGTGCCAGCAGTTCGACAGGGTGGGGCAATGAGCAGTTCTTC. The genes are TRBV6-5 and TRBJ2-1; TRBD1 agrees at 7 bases. CDR1 is MNHEY and CDR2 is SVGAGI in the germline V gene. The CDR3 sequence is 14 residues long. The ends lost 4 bases at V and 6 bases at J; junction bases unmatched: 6.

The chain combines TRBV4-2 with TRBJ2-7, with 16 bases aligning to TRBD2. Germline CDR1 is LGHNA and CDR2 is YNFKEQ. V was clipped by 4 bases and J by 7 bases; unmatched bases: 7. CDR3 size: 16 residues. CDR3 sequence (DNA): TGTGCCAGCAGCCTGGGACTAGCGGGGGGGCATGGTGAGCAGTACTTC. Protein: CASSLGLAGGHGEQYF.

This clone was detected a few times. The chain combines TRBV4-3 with TRBJ2-7; no clear D. Looked up from germline, CDR1 is LGHNA and CDR2 is YSLEER. This CDR3 spans 14 amino acids. Deletions cut 0 bases from V and 6 bases from J, with 12 bases between. CDR3 coding DNA: TGCGCCAGCAGCCAAGATAGTTCCGCTCCCGAGCAGTACTTC. This sequence encodes CASSQDSSAPEQYF.

The V gene is TRBV4-3, the J gene TRBJ2-2; 7 bases align to TRBD2. V lost 1 base, J lost 4 bases, and 12 bases stayed unmatched. The CDR3 consists of 18 residues. The germline V gene has CDR1 LGHNA and CDR2 YSLEER. The CDR3: CASSQGVPAGLITGELFF. In DNA, the CDR3 is TGCGCCAGCAGCCAAGGAGTCCCAGCGGGGTTGATCACCGGGGAGCTGTTTTTT.

The rearrangement links TRBV6-5 to TRBJ1-1, with TRBD1 identical over 9 bases. The CDR3 covers 14 residues. Germline CDR1 reads MNHEY; CDR2 reads SVGAGI. DNA for the CDR3: TGTGCAACACAAGGGACAGGGACGTTTGCTGAAGCTTTCTTT. Protein sequence: CATQGTGTFAEAFF.

Only a few counts were recorded for this clone. J is TRBJ2-3 and V is TRBV19; D perhaps matches TRBD2 (5 bases). This CDR3 is built from 14 residues. The V gene's germline CDR1 is LNHDA and CDR2 SQIVND (reference sequence). Between the trimmed V and J ends, which lost 2 bases and 5 bases, there was a span of 11 bases. The CDR3 sequence is CASSIIGVKDTQYF. The CDR3 nucleotides are TGTGCCAGTAGTATAATCGGGGTTAAAGATACGCAGTATTTT.

The J gene is TRBJ2-5, the V gene TRBV5-1, with TRBD1 as a possible D gene (5 bases). The CDR3 spans 14 residues. CDR1 and CDR2 from the germline V gene are SGHRS and YFSETQ. Trimming cost V 3 bases and J 5 bases, with 14 bases left between them. CDR3 loop: CASSSQALEETQYF. CDR3 nucleotides: TGCGCCAGCAGCTCACAGGCATTAGAGGAGACCCAGTACTTC.

The gene calls are TRBV5-1 and TRBJ2-1; 12 nucleotides match TRBD2. The CDR3 is 15 residues long. In germline, CDR1 is SGHRS, CDR2 YFSETQ. Unmatched junction bases numbered 7, after V lost 5 bases and J lost 7 bases. The DNA of the CDR3 is TGCGCCAGCAGTATGACTAGCGGGAGTAGAAATGAGCAGTTCTTC. Its protein is CASSMTSGSRNEQFF.

The V call is TRBV6-5, the J call TRBJ1-1; a weak D match, TRBD1 (6 bases). The germline CDR1 and CDR2 sequences are MNHEY and SVGAGI. The CDR3 loop spans 15 amino acids. Trimming left V 7 bases short and J 6 bases short, with 21 bases between. CDR3 region: CASTYRTGSSSEAFF. In nucleotides, the CDR3 is TGTGCCAGCACCTATCGTACAGGGAGTAGCTCTGAAGCTTTCTTT.

For the CDR3, the DNA is TGTGCCAGCAGCTCCATAACGTTCGGGTCCAATGGCTACACCTTC. As protein: CASSSITFGSNGYTF. This sequence joins TRBV5-6 and TRBJ1-2; D is uncertain. The V and J ends lost 3 bases and 6 bases respectively, with 18 bases between them. Germline V gene lookup returns CDR1 SGHDT and CDR2 YYEEEE. This CDR3 has 15 amino acids.